This passage covers 26 T cell receptor beta chains from one sample sequenced in a study of blood T cells in healthy people across ages. Through a sample-barcoded 5' primer and a J-beta primer mix, a second PCR was run for roughly 7 to 12 cycles. TCRdb used MiXCR to reprocess the 5' RACE reads, holding one entry per CDR3 protein. The sample has 1.5 million to 2 million distinct CDR3 sequences, 40% to 55% seen once. The material sequenced was blood. These receptors were collected from a woman between 40 and 50 years old in good health.

This sequence joins TRBV7-9 and TRBJ2-5; 11 bases agree with TRBD2. V was clipped by 4 bases and J by 1 base; unmatched bases: 8. The CDR3 has 17 residues. Looked up from germline, CDR1 is SEHNR and CDR2 is FQNEAQ (reference sequence). The CDR3 is CASSSRELAGGQETQYF. In DNA, the CDR3 is TGTGCCAGCAGCTCCCGGGAGCTAGCGGGGGGCCAAGAGACCCAGTACTTC.

The chain uses TRBV6-6 and TRBJ2-5; no firm D call. Germline assignment: CDR1 MNHNY and CDR2 SVGAGI (reference sequence). The V and J ends lost 6 bases and 6 bases respectively, with 14 bases between them. The CDR3 spans 13 residues. CDR3 region: CASSPDLMKTQYF. The CDR3 DNA sequence: TGTGCCAGCAGCCCAGACTTAATGAAGACCCAGTACTTC.

The CDR3 nucleotides are TGTGCCAGCAGCCCATCGGGACAGTTCGCCTACGAGCAGTACTTC. Its translation is CASSPSGQFAYEQYF. The chain combines TRBV27 with TRBJ2-7; 7 nucleotides align to TRBD1. There are 15 residues in the CDR3. V trimming: 6 bases; J trimming: 2 bases; junction bases outside the gene matches: 10. Germline-derived CDR1 and CDR2 are MNHEY and SMNVEV (reference sequence).

The V and J genes are TRBV25-1 and TRBJ2-2; D is ambiguous. This CDR3 has 18 amino acids. CDR1 is MGHDK, CDR2 SYGVNS, per germline. Trimming took 5 bases from V and 0 from J, leaving 19 bases between them. The CDR3 here is CASSTANVVSANTGELFF. Written as DNA, the CDR3 is TGTGCCAGCAGTACGGCGAACGTCGTCTCGGCGAACACCGGGGAGCTGTTTTTT. The entire variable domain, with the rest obtained from reference TRBV25-1 and TRBJ2-2, is as follows: EADIYQTPRYLVIGTGKKITLECSQTMGHDKMYWYQQDPGMELHLIHYSYGVNSTEKGDLSSESTVSRIRTEHFPLTLESARPSHTSQYLCASSTANVVSANTGELFFGEGSRLTVL.

In its sample, this clonotype was seen a few times. The gene calls are TRBV6-2 or TRBV6-3 and TRBJ2-7; possibly TRBD1 for D (5 bases). The CDR3 loop spans 11 amino acids. The germline CDR1 and CDR2 sequences are MNHEY and SVGEGT. V dropped 7 bases and J dropped 4 bases, with 8 bases sitting between them. CDR3 in amino acids: CASKRQYEQYF. In DNA form, the CDR3 reads TGTGCCAGCAAAAGACAGTACGAGCAGTACTTC.

This clonotype was found a few times. The gene calls are TRBV7-9 and TRBJ2-7; 9 bases are a match to TRBD1. The CDR3 consists of 15 residues. Looked up from germline, CDR1 is SEHNR and CDR2 is FQNEAQ (reference sequence). V was pared by 6 bases and J by 2 bases, with 8 bases of the junction left unmatched. The CDR3: CASSRGTGKPYEQYF. The CDR3 DNA is TGTGCCAGCAGTCGCGGGACAGGGAAACCCTACGAGCAGTACTTC.

This clonotype has just one count. The chain joins TRBV15 to TRBJ2-3; D is tentatively TRBD1 or TRBD2 (6 bases each). CDR1 and CDR2 from the germline V gene are LNHNV and YYDKDF (reference sequence). V shed 0 bases and J shed 8 bases, with 12 bases lying between them. CDR3 length equals 14 residues. CDR3 protein: CATSRDLEGGTQYF. CDR3 sequence (DNA): TGTGCCACCAGCAGAGATTTAGAGGGGGGTACGCAGTATTTT.

The chain recombines TRBV20-1 with TRBJ2-7, with 12 bases identical to TRBD2. The V gene's germline CDR1 is DFQATT and CDR2 SNEGSKA (reference sequence). The CDR3 has 15 amino acids. V shed 8 bases and J 7 bases; nucleotides not matched to a gene: 15. The CDR3 spells CSCTPTSGGVDEQYF. The CDR3 DNA follows: TGCAGTTGCACCCCGACTAGCGGGGGAGTAGATGAGCAGTACTTC.

The CDR3 loop reads CASSILAGLNTEAFF. CDR3 DNA: TGTGCCAGTAGTATATTGGCAGGGTTGAACACTGAAGCTTTCTTT. The chain carries TRBV19 and TRBJ1-1; D perhaps matches TRBD1 (5 bases). Germline V CDR1 and CDR2: LNHDA, SQIVND (reference sequence). The CDR3 has 15 residues. Trimming removed 2 bases at V and 0 bases at J, with 10 bases between.

The chain recombines TRBV7-8 with TRBJ1-1, with D possibly TRBD1 on 5 matching bases. Trimming stripped 5 bases from V and 0 bases from J, with 16 bases between. This CDR3 is 16 amino acids long. Germline values: CDR1 SGHVS, CDR2 FQNEAQ. CDR3 residues: CASSPPYGTVNTEAFF. CDR3 sequence (DNA): TGTGCCAGCAGCCCTCCTTACGGGACTGTGAACACTGAAGCTTTCTTT.

V and J are TRBV6-1 and TRBJ1-2, with 8 bases that match TRBD1. Germline V gene data show CDR1 as MNHNS and CDR2 as SASEGT. The CDR3 consists of 16 residues. V shed 4 bases, J shed 4 bases, and the junction held 11 bases outside the gene matches. The DNA of the CDR3 is TGTGCCAGCAGTGTTTCGGACAGGGTATCTGGCTATGGCTACACCTTC. This gives the protein CASSVSDRVSGYGYTF.

With respect to this clonotype: A read error may produce the germline difference seen at one junction end. CDR3 DNA sequence: TGCGCCAGCAGCTTACGCAGGAAAAACACAGATACGCAGTATTTT. Translated: CASSLRRKNTDTQYF. The gene calls are TRBV11-1 and TRBJ2-3; unclear D gene. Germline values: CDR1 SGHAT, CDR2 FQDESV (reference sequence). The CDR3 has 15 residues.

In its sample, this clonotype was seen a few times. The chain links TRBV24-1 to TRBJ2-1; D is possibly TRBD2 (7 bases). Germline CDR1 reads KGHDR; CDR2 reads SFDVKD. Trimming stripped 5 bases from V and 7 bases from J, with 14 bases between. The CDR3 loop spans 14 amino acids. The CDR3 reads CATSAAGAINEQFF. In DNA, the CDR3 is TGTGCCACCAGTGCGGCGGGGGCCATAAATGAGCAGTTCTTC.

The rearrangement links TRBV28 to TRBJ1-4, with a possible D match to TRBD1 (6 bases). This CDR3 comprises 12 residues. CDR1 is MDHEN, CDR2 SYDVKM, per germline. Trimming pared 5 bases from V and 7 bases from J, leaving 8 bases between. DNA of the CDR3: TGTGCCAGCAGTGACAGGCCTGAAAAACTGTTTTTT. Residues: CASSDRPEKLFF. Looking up the rest from reference TRBV28 and TRBJ1-4 gives the full variable domain: DVKVTQSSRYLVKRTGEKVFLECVQDMDHENMFWYRQDPGLGLRLIYFSYDVKMKEKGDIPEGYSVSREKKERFSLILESASTNQTSMYLCASSDRPEKLFFGSGTQLSVL.

This clonotype was found a few times. CDR3: CASRTSRDRVLGGTGANVLTF. CDR3 nucleotide sequence: TGCGCCAGCCGCACCAGTCGGGACAGGGTCTTAGGAGGGACTGGGGCCAACGTCCTGACTTTC. The chain combines TRBV5-1 with TRBJ2-6, with 9 bases that match TRBD1. V lost 7 bases to trimming and J lost 2 bases; unmatched junction nucleotides: 22. Germline V gene lookup returns CDR1 SGHRS and CDR2 YFSETQ. CDR3 length: 21 amino acids.

The chain recombines TRBV20-1 with TRBJ1-5; D is unresolved. In germline, CDR1 is DFQATT, CDR2 SNEGSKA (reference sequence). The V end lost 0 bases, the J end lost 6 bases, and 15 bases lay between the germline ends. The CDR3 totals 15 residues. Here the CDR3 DNA reads TGCAGTGCTAGAGATGCCAGAGAGGTGAGTCAGCCCCAGCATTTT. Amino acids: CSARDAREVSQPQHF.

Comments on this clonotype: One end of the junction is discordant with germline, which a read error may explain. This chain uses TRBV24-1 with TRBJ2-3, with 8 bases identical to TRBD2. The CDR3 is 14 residues long. Germline CDR1 reads KGHDR; CDR2 reads SFDVKD. The CDR3 nucleotides are TGTGCCAACAGTGCGGGGGGCTTCACAGATACGCAGTATTTT. As protein: CANSAGGFTDTQYF.

This clonotype was counted a few times. The chain combines TRBV20-1 with TRBJ2-5; 16 bases map to TRBD2. The CDR3 spans 16 residues. With 6 bases clipped from V and 5 bases from J, the junction kept 9 bases outside the gene matches. The germline gives CDR1 DFQATT, CDR2 SNEGSKA (reference sequence). The CDR3 DNA sequence: TGCAGTGCACATCCGGGACTAGCGGGGGGGATGGAGACCCAGTACTTC. It encodes CSAHPGLAGGMETQYF.

This clonotype was observed a few times. The rearrangement joins TRBV13 to TRBJ2-1; 10 nucleotides match TRBD2. This CDR3 is 16 amino acids long. Germline loops: CDR1 PRHDT, CDR2 FYEKMQ (reference sequence). J was trimmed by 0 bases and V by 6 bases; bases with no gene match: 5. The CDR3 region is CASRKSGGDSYNEQFF. The CDR3 DNA reads TGTGCCAGCAGGAAAAGCGGGGGGGACTCCTACAATGAGCAGTTCTTC.

V usage is TRBV7-2 and J usage is TRBJ2-3; TRBD1 is a possible D gene (6 bases). CDR1 SGHTA and CDR2 FQGNSA come from the germline V gene. Trimming cost V 1 base and J 5 bases, with 10 bases left between them. The CDR3 covers 14 residues. The DNA of the CDR3 is TGTGCCAGCAGCTTAGTCGGGACAAAAGATACGCAGTATTTT. Its protein product is CASSLVGTKDTQYF.

This clonotype has more than one count but fewer than ten. This sequence joins TRBV7-2 and TRBJ1-2, with a tentative D call TRBD1 (5 bases). V gave up 2 bases and J gave up 2 bases, with 9 bases separating them. The CDR3 totals 14 residues. CDR1 is SGHTA and CDR2 is FQGNSA in the germline V gene. This CDR3 is CASSLQSGNYGYTF. Here the CDR3 DNA reads TGTGCCAGCAGCTTACAGTCAGGGAACTATGGCTACACCTTC.

This clonotype was seen more than once but under ten times. The CDR3 is CASTPPGRETQYF. CDR3 DNA: TGTGCCAGCACTCCCCCGGGGAGGGAGACCCAGTACTTC. This chain links TRBV27 with TRBJ2-5; maybe TRBD2 (6 bases). CDR1 is MNHEY and CDR2 is SMNVEV in the germline V gene (reference sequence). V lost 7 bases, J lost 5 bases, and 14 bases lay in between. This CDR3 comprises 13 residues.

This clonotype appeared a few times. The rearrangement uses TRBV28 and TRBJ2-1; the match to TRBD2 covers 13 bases. The J segment lost 7 bases and the V segment lost 1 base, leaving 7 bases of the junction unmatched. Germline CDR1 is MDHEN and CDR2 is SYDVKM. This CDR3 has 17 amino acids. The CDR3: CASSLLGLAGRENEQFF. As DNA, the CDR3 is TGTGCCAGCAGTTTATTGGGACTAGCGGGGAGAGAGAATGAGCAGTTCTTC.

The rearrangement joins TRBV20-1 to TRBJ1-5; the D gene is possibly TRBD1 (5 bases). The CDR3 contains 13 residues. Looked up from germline, CDR1 is DFQATT and CDR2 is SNEGSKA (reference sequence). The V and J ends lost 7 bases and 3 bases respectively, with 13 bases between them. The CDR3, as DNA: TGCAGTGTTAGGGGAGGGTACAATCAGCCCCAGCATTTT. Its translation: CSVRGGYNQPQHF.

The chain combines TRBV2 with TRBJ2-7, with 7 bases fitting TRBD2. Per germline, CDR1 SNHLY and CDR2 FYNNEI. The CDR3 sequence is 13 residues long. V was pared by 7 bases and J by 2 bases, with 5 bases of the junction left unmatched. CDR3 protein: CASNPGRAYEQYF. CDR3 nucleotide sequence: TGTGCCAGCAATCCGGGGAGGGCCTACGAGCAGTACTTC.

With regard to this clonotype: Mismatch with germline at one junction end may stem from a read error. The gene calls are TRBV4-3 and TRBJ2-5; the match to TRBD1 covers 8 bases. The CDR3 is 17 amino acids. The V gene's germline CDR1 is LGHNA and CDR2 YSLEER. The CDR3 protein is CASSQDPQGAGREIQYF. CDR3 bases: TGCGCCAGCAGCCAAGATCCCCAGGGGGCAGGGAGAGAGATCCAGTACTTC.